Listed below are T cell receptor beta chains from one sample, sequenced in a study of cytomegalovirus exposure and HLA in healthy donors. The method was immunoSEQ multiplex PCR; TCRdb's version includes in-frame clones alone and lacks a portion of them. In total, the table holds 75,000 to 85,000 clones. Input material: PBMCs. The receptors were gathered from a man between 50 and 59 years old in good health and CMV-seronegative. CDR3s include the opening cysteine and the closing phenylalanine or tryptophan. D genes are given only for firm matches.

D gene,J gene,V gene,CDR3 protein,CDR3 DNA
TRBD2,TRBJ2-3,TRBV5-6,CASSLLGRGTDTQYF,TGTGCCAGCAGCTTGTTGGGGAGGGGCACAGATACGCAGTATTTT
TRBD1,TRBJ2-1,TRBV18,CASSSSTGRMGNEQFF,TGTGCCAGCTCATCTTCGACAGGGAGAATGGGCAATGAGCAGTTCTTC
-,TRBJ1-3,TRBV18,CASSPSTTGGSGNTIYF,TGTGCCAGCTCACCGTCGACTACTGGAGGCTCTGGAAACACCATATATTTT
-,TRBJ2-5,TRBV19,CASSVTGQGRETQYF,TGTGCCAGTAGTGTGACAGGACAAGGACGGGAGACCCAGTACTTC
-,TRBJ2-1,TRBV5-1,CASSGGGGGNEQFF,TGCGCCAGCAGCGGAGGGGGCGGAGGGAATGAGCAGTTCTTC
-,TRBJ2-3,TRBV27,CASSLGRTDTQYF,TGTGCCAGCAGTTTAGGGCGCACAGATACGCAGTATTTT
-,TRBJ2-6,TRBV27,CASGVDRRPPGANVLTF,TGTGCCAGCGGGGTTGACAGGCGACCCCCCGGGGCCAACGTCCTGACTTTC
TRBD1,TRBJ2-7,TRBV18,CASSPPSRGRGWVDEQYF,TGTGCCAGCTCACCACCGAGCAGGGGGCGAGGTTGGGTCGACGAGCAGTACTTC
-,TRBJ1-5,TRBV7-9,CASSPNGGRGQPQHF,TGTGCCAGCAGTCCGAACGGGGGGCGCGGGCAGCCCCAGCATTTT
-,TRBJ1-3,TRBV6-4,CASSDSIGRPISGNTIYF,TGTGCCAGCAGTGACTCGATCGGCAGGCCAATCTCTGGAAACACCATATATTTT
-,TRBJ1-3,TRBV11-2,CASSPRYSGNTIYF,TGTGCCAGCAGCCCTAGATATTCTGGAAACACCATATATTTT
-,TRBJ1-3,TRBV9,CASSVLGALGNTIYF,TGTGCCAGCAGCGTATTGGGGGCGCTTGGAAACACCATATATTTT
TRBD1,TRBJ1-2,TRBV5-4,CASSLGQGGYTF,TGTGCCAGCAGCTTAGGACAGGGCGGCTACACCTTC
TRBD2,TRBJ2-1,TRBV30,CAWLGGAREQFF,TGTGCCTGGCTCGGGGGGGCGCGTGAGCAGTTCTTC
-,TRBJ1-1,TRBV6-4,CASSERGGAGTEAFF,TGTGCCAGCAGCGAACGAGGAGGGGCTGGCACTGAAGCTTTCTTT
-,TRBJ1-1,TRBV27,CASSLSGKAFF,TGTGCCAGCAGTTTGTCAGGGAAAGCTTTCTTT
TRBD1,TRBJ1-6,TRBV18,CASSPWAFGQENSPLHF,TGTGCCAGCTCACCTTGGGCCTTCGGACAGGAAAATTCACCCCTCCACTTT
-,TRBJ2-2,TRBV11-2,CASSLERRVYTGELFF,TGTGCCAGCAGCTTAGAGCGAAGAGTCTACACCGGGGAGCTGTTTTTT
-,TRBJ2-2,TRBV29-1,CSVSGTRTGELFF,TGCAGCGTTTCCGGGACACGAACCGGGGAGCTGTTTTTT
-,TRBJ1-3,TRBV19,CASSRGGPGNTIYF,TGTGCCAGTAGTAGGGGAGGGCCTGGAAACACCATATATTTT
TRBD2,TRBJ2-1,TRBV9,CASSGTSGGRSYNEQFF,TGTGCCAGCAGCGGGACTAGCGGGGGACGCTCCTACAATGAGCAGTTCTTC
TRBD1,TRBJ2-7,TRBV2,CASRETGLNEQYF,TGTGCCAGCAGAGAGACAGGGCTCAACGAGCAGTACTTC